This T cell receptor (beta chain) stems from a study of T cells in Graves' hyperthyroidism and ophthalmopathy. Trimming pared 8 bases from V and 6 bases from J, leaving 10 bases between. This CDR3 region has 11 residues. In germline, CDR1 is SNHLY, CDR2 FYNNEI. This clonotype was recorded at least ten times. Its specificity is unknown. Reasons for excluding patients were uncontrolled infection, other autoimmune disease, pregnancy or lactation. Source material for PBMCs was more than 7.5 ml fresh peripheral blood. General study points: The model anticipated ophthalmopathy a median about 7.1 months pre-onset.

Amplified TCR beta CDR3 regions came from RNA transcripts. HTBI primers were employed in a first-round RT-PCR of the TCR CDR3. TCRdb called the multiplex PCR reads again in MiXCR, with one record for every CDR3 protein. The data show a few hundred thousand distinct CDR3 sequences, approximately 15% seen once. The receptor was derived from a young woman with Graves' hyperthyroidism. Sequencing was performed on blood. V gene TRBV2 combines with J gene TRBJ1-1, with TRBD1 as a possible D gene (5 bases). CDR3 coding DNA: TGTGCCAGCCAGGGCGACCCTGAAGCTTTCTTT. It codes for CASQGDPEAFF.